This T cell receptor beta chain was identified during a study of read filtering for tumor transcriptome and immune sequencing. General study results and limits: The CD138-negative fraction was mixed bone marrow immune cells, not pure T cells. Correlation between methods rose after single-read clonotypes were removed.

The CDR3 runs 16 residues. Germline trimming cut 8 bases from V and 2 bases from J; bases unmatched to any gene: 10. Germline loops: CDR1 MDHEN, CDR2 SYDVKM. From roughly 400 ng of RNA, a library with molecular barcoded alpha/delta and beta/gamma adaptors was made. TCRdb redid the calling of the reads with MiXCR, one entry per CDR3 protein. The sample has approximately 37,000 distinct CDR3 sequences; roughly 15% are singletons. This clonotype has at least ten counts. Its antigen is as yet unknown. This chain links TRBV28 with TRBJ1-5; 9 bases line up with TRBD1. The source is a donor at least 40 years old with multiple myeloma. The sequencing sample was made of a population of CD138-negative cells sorted from bone marrow. In DNA, the CDR3 is TGTGCCAGCGGTTGGGCGCGGACAGGGGGCAATCAGCCCCAGCATTTT. This codes for CASGWARTGGNQPQHF. The whole variable domain, filled in from reference TRBV28 and TRBJ1-5, reads DVKVTQSSRYLVKRTGEKVFLECVQDMDHENMFWYRQDPGLGLRLIYFSYDVKMKEKGDIPEGYSVSREKKERFSLILESASTNQTSMYLCASGWARTGGNQPQHFGDGTRLSIL.